The 25 T cell receptor beta chains below all came from one sample that was sequenced in a study of T cells in Graves' hyperthyroidism and ophthalmopathy. Using RNA transcripts as the source, TCR beta CDR3 regions were amplified. The HTBI primer set drove a first-round RT-PCR of the TCR CDR3. TCRdb re-derived calls from the multiplex PCR reads in MiXCR, one entry per CDR3 protein. The sample comprises around 500,000 distinct CDR3 sequences, around a fifth of which are singletons, and about 53% rests with the top ten. Sequencing was carried out using blood. The source of these receptors is a woman aged 70-85 years with Graves' ophthalmopathy.

The genes are TRBV19 and TRBJ2-5, with D unresolved. This CDR3 is built from 12 residues. V lost 3 bases, J lost 5 bases, and 7 bases lay in between. Looked up from germline, CDR1 is LNHDA and CDR2 is SQIVND (reference sequence). The CDR3 DNA reads as TGTGCCAGTAGTATGATCAGTGAGACCCAGTACTTC. This gives the protein CASSMISETQYF.

This clonotype was counted between two and nine times. The J gene is TRBJ2-5, the V gene TRBV11-3, with 7 bases identical to TRBD2. Trimming removed 3 bases from V and 4 bases from J; junction bases left unmatched: 5. CDR3 length: 14 amino acids. Germline lookup yields CDR1 SGHNT and CDR2 YENEEA. In DNA form, the CDR3 reads TGTGCCAGCAGCTTCGGCGGGAGTTTAGAGACCCAGTACTTC. Protein sequence: CASSFGGSLETQYF.

In its sample, this clonotype was seen a few times. The germline gene is not matched at one end of the junction; a read error may be the cause. V and J are TRBV18 and TRBJ1-1; unclear D gene. The CDR3 length is 16 residues. The germline V gene has CDR1 KGHSH and CDR2 LQKENI. CDR3 amino acids: CASSPPGRGGNTEAFF. CDR3 nucleotides: TGTGCCAGCTCGCCACCTGGTCGTGGAGGTAACACTGAAGCTTTCTTT. Based on the CDR3 plus reference TRBV18 and TRBJ1-1, the full variable domain is NAGVMQNPRHLVRRRGQEARLRCSPMKGHSHVYWYRQLPEEGLKFMVYLQKENIIDESGMPKERFSAEFPKEGPSILRIQQVVRGDSAAYFCASSPPGRGGNTEAFFGQGTRLTVV.

This clonotype was counted a few times. The rearrangement links TRBV2 to TRBJ2-5; TRBD1 or TRBD2 may be the D gene (7 bases each). V lost 4 bases and J lost 5, with 14 bases in between. Germline V lookup: CDR1 SNHLY, CDR2 FYNNEI. The length of the CDR3 is 14 residues. CDR3 amino acids: CASSGPGGGETQYF. CDR3 sequence (DNA): TGTGCCAGCAGTGGACCAGGGGGGGGGGAGACCCAGTACTTC.

In this sample, this clonotype turned up a few times. This chain uses TRBV29-1 with TRBJ1-3; D not certain. V lost 4 bases and J 3 bases, leaving 4 bases between the germline ends. CDR1 and CDR2 from the germline V gene are SQVTM and ANQGSEA. The CDR3 is made up of 11 amino acids. CDR3 bases: TGCAGCGTTGGTGTTGGAAACACCATATATTTT. Its translation is CSVGVGNTIYF.

This clonotype was seen a handful of times. This sequence joins TRBV10-3 and TRBJ1-2, with D possibly matching TRBD1 (5 bases). Germline V gene sequence: CDR1 ENHRY, CDR2 SYGVKD. Trimming pared 8 bases from V and 4 bases from J, leaving 11 bases between. The CDR3 has 12 residues. CDR3 sequence (DNA): TGTGCCATCGCATCAGGGATCTATGGCTACACCTTC. Translated: CAIASGIYGYTF.

This clonotype was recorded many times. This rearrangement joins TRBV30 to TRBJ1-2; maybe TRBD1 (6 bases). The CDR3 is 13 residues long. The V and J ends lost 2 bases and 2 bases respectively, with 9 bases between them. CDR1 and CDR2 (germline): GTSNPN, SVGIG (reference sequence). CDR3 bases: TGTGCCTGGAGTCCTCAGGGGAACTATGGCTACACCTTC. This codes for CAWSPQGNYGYTF.

V gene TRBV5-1 combines with J gene TRBJ2-7; TRBD2 matches at 10 bases. The CDR3 sequence is 16 residues long. Trimming at V came to 1 base and at J to 5 bases, leaving 9 bases not matched to a gene. Germline loops: CDR1 SGHRS, CDR2 YFSETQ. The CDR3: CASSLTPLAGAHEQYF. The CDR3 bases are TGCGCCAGCAGCTTGACTCCTCTAGCGGGAGCCCACGAGCAGTACTTC.

This clonotype was seen more than once but under ten times. V usage is TRBV11-2 and J usage is TRBJ2-3, with 9 positions matching TRBD2. The CDR3 is 17 residues long. J lost 0 bases, V lost 1 base, and 5 bases had no gene match. Germline V gene sequence: CDR1 SGHAT, CDR2 FQNNGV. The CDR3: CASSLGASGISTDTQYF. CDR3 bases: TGTGCCAGCAGCTTAGGAGCTAGCGGGATTAGCACAGATACGCAGTATTTT.

This clonotype was seen repeatedly, ten times or more. The J gene is TRBJ2-7, the V gene TRBV11-2; TRBD2 matches 7 bases. V was pared by 2 bases and J by 6 bases, with 10 bases of the junction left unmatched. Germline V CDR1 and CDR2: SGHAT, FQNNGV. The CDR3 is made up of 15 amino acids. Written as DNA, the CDR3 is TGTGCCAGCAGCTTATTTCCGGGGGGATACGGCGAGCAGTACTTC. Its translation: CASSLFPGGYGEQYF.

This clonotype showed up many times. The chain couples TRBV2 to TRBJ1-6; D gene unclear. Trimming removed 6 bases at V and 5 bases at J, with 11 bases between. The CDR3 consists of 14 residues. The germline CDR1 and CDR2 sequences are SNHLY and FYNNEI. The CDR3 is CASRRTPDNSPLHF. For the CDR3, the DNA is TGTGCCAGCAGGAGGACCCCTGATAATTCACCCCTCCACTTT.

The chain has TRBV7-3 and TRBJ2-1; 8 bases fit TRBD2. J lost 6 bases, V lost 3 bases, and 10 bases had no gene match. The CDR3 loop spans 16 amino acids. The V gene's germline CDR1 is SGHTA and CDR2 FQGTGA. CDR3: CASSFLSGTRTNEQFF. The CDR3 DNA sequence: TGTGCCAGCAGCTTTCTAAGCGGGACTAGGACCAATGAGCAGTTCTTC.

This rearrangement joins TRBV29-1 to TRBJ2-7; D is unresolved. The CDR3 is made up of 11 amino acids. V lost 7 bases to trimming and J lost 6 bases, with 13 bases between them. Germline V gene lookup returns CDR1 SQVTM and CDR2 ANQGSEA. The CDR3 bases are TGCAGCGCAGTATCAGCAGGCGAGCAGTACTTC. It encodes CSAVSAGEQYF.

Here the CDR3 reads CSAEELAGESYNEQFF. The CDR3 DNA is TGCAGTGCTGAGGAATTAGCGGGAGAGTCCTACAATGAGCAGTTCTTC. V and J are TRBV20-1 and TRBJ2-1; TRBD2 matches at 9 bases. This CDR3 is 16 amino acids long. The germline V gene encodes CDR1 DFQATT and CDR2 SNEGSKA (reference sequence). Trimming cost V 5 bases and J 1 base; bases outside gene matches: 9.

The table lists this clonotype with a few counts. The chain carries TRBV5-1 and TRBJ2-7; 9 bases align to TRBD1. There are 14 residues in the CDR3. Germline-derived CDR1 and CDR2 are SGHRS and YFSETQ. The J segment lost 5 bases and the V segment lost 1 base, leaving 4 bases of the junction unmatched. The CDR3 sequence is CASSLTGGFNEQYF. The CDR3, as DNA: TGCGCCAGCAGCTTGACAGGGGGCTTCAACGAGCAGTACTTC.

This clonotype was counted a few times. The chain combines TRBV6-1 with TRBJ2-7, with D perhaps matching TRBD2 (6 bases). The V end was cut by 6 bases, the J end by 2 bases, with 11 bases between. The germline gives CDR1 MNHNS, CDR2 SASEGT. The length of the CDR3 is 13 residues. The CDR3 loop reads CASRGLGTYEQYF. The CDR3 nucleotides read TGTGCCAGCAGGGGACTTGGGACCTACGAGCAGTACTTC.

The V gene is TRBV27, the J gene TRBJ2-7; 9 nucleotides agree with TRBD1. Germline V gene lookup returns CDR1 MNHEY and CDR2 SMNVEV (reference sequence). After removal of 6 bases from V and 3 bases from J, the junction contained 12 bases not matched to a gene. This CDR3 contains 16 residues. CDR3 region: CASRNNPGQGDYEQYF. DNA for the CDR3: TGTGCCAGCAGGAATAATCCGGGACAGGGTGACTACGAGCAGTACTTC.

The CDR3 coding sequence is TGTGCCAGCAGTTACCAGCTAGCGGGAGGGCAGGCTGAGCAGTTCTTC. This sequence encodes CASSYQLAGGQAEQFF. V usage is TRBV6-5 and J usage is TRBJ2-1; 12 bases align to TRBD2. The germline gives CDR1 MNHEY, CDR2 SVGAGI. This CDR3 has 16 residues. V lost 2 bases to trimming and J lost 9 bases; unmatched junction nucleotides: 8.

This clonotype was picked up a small number of times. The chain joins TRBV29-1 to TRBJ2-5; the match to TRBD1 covers 7 bases. The length of the CDR3 is 12 residues. The germline V gene encodes CDR1 SQVTM and CDR2 ANQGSEA. V gave up 3 bases and J gave up 4 bases; unmatched junction bases: 2. CDR3 bases: TGCAGCGTTGATGCAGGGGGAGAGACCCAGTACTTC. Its protein product is CSVDAGGETQYF. Based on the CDR3 plus reference TRBV29-1 and TRBJ2-5, the full variable domain is SAVISQKPSRDICQRGTSLTIQCQVDSQVTMMFWYRQQPGQSLTLIATANQGSEATYESGFVIDKFPISRPNLTFSTLTVSNMSPEDSSIYLCSVDAGGETQYFGPGTRLLVL.

This chain uses TRBV12-3 or TRBV12-4 with TRBJ2-1, with 14 bases identical to TRBD2. V shed 6 bases and J 9 bases; nucleotides not matched to a gene: 7. The CDR3 totals 15 residues. The CDR3: CASSFGLAGGGEQFF. The CDR3 DNA reads TGTGCCAGCAGCTTCGGACTAGCGGGAGGCGGTGAGCAGTTCTTC.

This clonotype was seen a few times. The CDR3 nucleotides are TGCAGTGCTAGAGTCCGACGGGGGGCGAGCACAGATACGCAGTATTTT. This sequence encodes CSARVRRGASTDTQYF. The rearrangement joins TRBV20-1 to TRBJ2-3; D may be TRBD2 (7 bases). Trimming took off 1 base at V and 0 bases at J, with 14 bases between the two ends. In germline, CDR1 is DFQATT, CDR2 SNEGSKA (reference sequence). This CDR3 has 16 residues.

A few counts support this clonotype. The V call is TRBV20-1, the J call TRBJ2-3; 14 nucleotides agree with TRBD2. This CDR3 is 15 amino acids long. The V segment lost 3 bases and the J segment 4 bases; nucleotides outside the gene matches: 3. The germline gives CDR1 DFQATT, CDR2 SNEGSKA (reference sequence). The CDR3 is CSASGLAGGSDTQYF. In DNA form, the CDR3 reads TGCAGTGCTAGTGGACTAGCGGGAGGTTCAGATACGCAGTATTTT.

The genes are TRBV5-1 and TRBJ2-1, with D possibly matching TRBD2 (6 bases). CDR3 size: 14 residues. V lost 0 bases to trimming and J lost 3 bases, with 7 bases between them. The germline V gene encodes CDR1 SGHRS and CDR2 YFSETQ. CDR3 sequence reads: CASSLGRDYNEQFF. The DNA for the CDR3 is TGCGCCAGCAGCTTGGGGCGGGACTACAATGAGCAGTTCTTC.

The rearrangement links TRBV20-1 to TRBJ2-3, with D unclear. The CDR3 is 15 amino acids. Trimming took 3 bases from V and 0 from J, leaving 13 bases between them. Looked up from germline, CDR1 is DFQATT and CDR2 is SNEGSKA (reference sequence). The CDR3 is CSARGWAESTDTQYF. CDR3 coding DNA: TGCAGTGCTAGGGGGTGGGCGGAGAGCACAGATACGCAGTATTTT.

The chain carries TRBV2 and TRBJ1-4; TRBD1 matches at 8 bases. Germline-derived CDR1 and CDR2 are SNHLY and FYNNEI. There are 15 residues in the CDR3. V gave up 5 bases and J gave up 7 bases; unmatched junction bases: 9. The CDR3 loop is CASSPRTGSVEKLFF. The CDR3 bases are TGTGCCAGCAGTCCGCGGACAGGGTCCGTTGAAAAACTGTTTTTT.